The clone carrying this TCR beta chain was seen only once. This sample was taken from a study of blood T cell repertoires in COVID-19. Germline CDR1 LGHNA, CDR2 YNFKEQ. The CDR3 is made up of 13 amino acids. V shed 4 bases, J shed 8 bases, and the junction held 2 bases outside the gene matches. Using immunoSEQ multiplex PCR, the repertoire was profiled, and TCRdb retains in-frame clones only, with some absent. The sample carries approximately 230,000 clones, under 95% recorded once. The chain carries TRBV4-2 and TRBJ2-5; 12 bases are shared with TRBD1. Sequencing was done on a sample of PBMCs or T cells enriched from blood (not recorded which). The sequence was obtained from a woman aged 18-35 years who had recovered from COVID-19. The CDR3, as DNA: TGTGCCAGCAGCCCCGGGACAGGGGGCACCCAGTACTTC. This encodes CASSPGTGGTQYF.